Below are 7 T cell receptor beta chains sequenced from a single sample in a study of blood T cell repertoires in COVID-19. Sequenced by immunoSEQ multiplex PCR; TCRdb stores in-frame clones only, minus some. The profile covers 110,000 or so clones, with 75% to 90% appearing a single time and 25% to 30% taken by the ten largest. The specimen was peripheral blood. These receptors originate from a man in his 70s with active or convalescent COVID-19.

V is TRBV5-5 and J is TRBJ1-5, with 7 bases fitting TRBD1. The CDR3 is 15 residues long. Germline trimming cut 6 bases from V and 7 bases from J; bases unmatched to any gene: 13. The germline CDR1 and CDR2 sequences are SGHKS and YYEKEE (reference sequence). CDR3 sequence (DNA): TGTGCCAGCACCCCAGGGGGTCCTACCGGCCAGCCCCAGCATTTT. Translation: CASTPGGPTGQPQHF.

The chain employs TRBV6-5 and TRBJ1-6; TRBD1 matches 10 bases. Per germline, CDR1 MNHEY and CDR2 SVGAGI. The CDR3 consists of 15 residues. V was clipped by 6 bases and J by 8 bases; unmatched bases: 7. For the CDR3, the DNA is TGTGCCAGCAGCCCAAGACAGGGGGCATATTCACCCCTCCACTTT. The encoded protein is CASSPRQGAYSPLHF.

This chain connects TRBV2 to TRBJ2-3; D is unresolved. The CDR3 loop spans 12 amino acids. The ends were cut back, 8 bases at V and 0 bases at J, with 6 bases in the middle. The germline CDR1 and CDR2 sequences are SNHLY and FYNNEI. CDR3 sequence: CASETSTDTQYF. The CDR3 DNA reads TGTGCCAGCGAGACTAGCACAGATACGCAGTATTTT. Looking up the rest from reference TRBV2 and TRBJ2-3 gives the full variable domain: EPEVTQTPSHQVTQMGQEVILRCVPISNHLYFYWYRQILGQKVEFLVSFYNNEISEKSEIFDDQFSVERPDGSNFTLKIRSTKLEDSAMYFCASETSTDTQYFGPGTRLTVL.

The CDR3 here is CSVTDRRLNTEAFF. In DNA, the CDR3 is TGCAGCGTTACGGACAGAAGATTGAACACTGAAGCTTTCTTT. The J gene is TRBJ1-1, the V gene TRBV29-1; D possibly corresponds to TRBD1 (6 bases). Germline V lookup: CDR1 SQVTM, CDR2 ANQGSEA. The CDR3 covers 14 residues. Trimming pared 5 bases from V and 0 bases from J, leaving 13 bases between.

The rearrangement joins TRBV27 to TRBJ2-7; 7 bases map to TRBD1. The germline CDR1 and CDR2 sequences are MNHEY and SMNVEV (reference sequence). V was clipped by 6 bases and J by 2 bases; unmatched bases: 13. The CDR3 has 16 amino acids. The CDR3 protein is CASRPTWGTAPYEQYF. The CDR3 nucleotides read TGTGCCAGCAGACCTACCTGGGGGACAGCCCCCTACGAGCAGTACTTC.

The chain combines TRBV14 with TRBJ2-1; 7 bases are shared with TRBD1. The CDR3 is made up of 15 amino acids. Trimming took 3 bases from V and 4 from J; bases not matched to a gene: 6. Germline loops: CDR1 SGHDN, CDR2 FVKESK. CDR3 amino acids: CASSHKQGLYNEQFF. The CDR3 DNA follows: TGTGCCAGCAGCCACAAACAGGGGCTTTACAATGAGCAGTTCTTC.

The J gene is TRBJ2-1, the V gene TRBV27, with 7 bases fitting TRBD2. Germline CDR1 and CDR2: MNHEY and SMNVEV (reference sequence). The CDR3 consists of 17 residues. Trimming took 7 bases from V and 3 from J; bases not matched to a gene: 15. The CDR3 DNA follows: TGTGCCAGCACAAAAGCGATAGGCGGGAGAATCTACAATGAGCAGTTCTTC. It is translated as CASTKAIGGRIYNEQFF.